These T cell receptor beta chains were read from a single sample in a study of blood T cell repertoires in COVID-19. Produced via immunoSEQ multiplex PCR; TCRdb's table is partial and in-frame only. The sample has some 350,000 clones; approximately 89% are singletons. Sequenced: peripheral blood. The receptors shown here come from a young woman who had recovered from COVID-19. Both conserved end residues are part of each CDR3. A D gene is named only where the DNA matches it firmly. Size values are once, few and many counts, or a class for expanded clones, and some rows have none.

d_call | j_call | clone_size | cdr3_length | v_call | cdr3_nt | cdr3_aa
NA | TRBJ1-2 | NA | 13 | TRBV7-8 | TGTGCCAGCAGCCCGAGGACAGACTATGGCTACACCTTC | CASSPRTDYGYTF
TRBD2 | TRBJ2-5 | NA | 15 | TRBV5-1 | TGCGCCAGCAGCCGGGGGGGCCGAAGAGAAGAGACCCAGTACTTC | CASSRGGRREETQYF
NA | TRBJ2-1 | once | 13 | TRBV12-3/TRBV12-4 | TGTGCCAGCAGTTTGGGGCTTTACAATGAGCAGTTCTTC | CASSLGLYNEQFF
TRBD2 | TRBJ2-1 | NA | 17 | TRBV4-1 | TGCGCCAGCAGCCAAAAGCTAGCGGGAGCGTCCTACAATGAGCAGTTCTTC | CASSQKLAGASYNEQFF
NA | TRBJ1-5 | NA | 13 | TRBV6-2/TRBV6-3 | TGTGCCAGCAGTTCCCAGGGAGGGCAGCCCCAGCATTTT | CASSSQGGQPQHF
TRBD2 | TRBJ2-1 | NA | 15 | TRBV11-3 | TGTGCCAGCAGCAAGGGACTAGTCTCCTACAATGAGCAGTTCTTC | CASSKGLVSYNEQFF
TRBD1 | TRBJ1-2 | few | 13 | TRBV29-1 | TGCAGCGTTAGGACAGGAGCTAACTATGGCTACACCTTC | CSVRTGANYGYTF
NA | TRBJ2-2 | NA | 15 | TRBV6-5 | TGTGCCAGCAGCCGAGACAGGTTCGGCACCGGGGAGCTGTTTTTT | CASSRDRFGTGELFF
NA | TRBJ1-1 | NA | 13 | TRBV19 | TGTGCCAGTAGTGCCGGGGGTTGGACTGAAGCTTTCTTT | CASSAGGWTEAFF
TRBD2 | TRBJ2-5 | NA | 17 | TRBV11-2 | TGTGCCAGCAGCTTAGATAGTACTAGCGGGAACCTAGAGACCCAGTACTTC | CASSLDSTSGNLETQYF
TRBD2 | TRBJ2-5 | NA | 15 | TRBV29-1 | TGCAGCGCCGCTGGGACTAGCGGGAGCATGGAGACCCAGTACTTC | CSAAGTSGSMETQYF
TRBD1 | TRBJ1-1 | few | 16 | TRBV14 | TGTGCCAGCAGCCCTACACGACAGGGGACGAACACTGAAGCTTTCTTT | CASSPTRQGTNTEAFF
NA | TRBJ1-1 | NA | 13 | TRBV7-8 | TGTGCCAGCAGCTTAGCGCAGGGCACTGAAGCTTTCTTT | CASSLAQGTEAFF
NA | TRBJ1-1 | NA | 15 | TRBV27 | TGTGCCAGCAGTCCAGAAGGACAGACGAACACTGAAGCTTTCTTT | CASSPEGQTNTEAFF
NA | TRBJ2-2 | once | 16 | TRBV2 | TGTGCCAGCAGCCACCGGGACTTCCTAAACACCGGGGAGCTGTTTTTT | CASSHRDFLNTGELFF
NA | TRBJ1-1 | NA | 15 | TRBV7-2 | TGTGCCAGCAGCTTAGGATCGCCTAGAAGCACTGAAGCTTTCTTT | CASSLGSPRSTEAFF
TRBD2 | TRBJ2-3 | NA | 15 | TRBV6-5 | TGTGCCAGCAGGCGACTAGCGTCTCAGAAAGATACGCAGTATTTT | CASRRLASQKDTQYF
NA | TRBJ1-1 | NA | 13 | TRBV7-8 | TGTGCCAGCAGCCGCAGGGCGAACACTGAAGCTTTCTTT | CASSRRANTEAFF
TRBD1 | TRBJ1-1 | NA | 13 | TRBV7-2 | TGTGCCAGCCGGGACAGGGGAATCACTGAAGCTTTCTTT | CASRDRGITEAFF
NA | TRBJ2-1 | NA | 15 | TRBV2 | TGTGCCAGCAGTGAGATCCGGGCAGGGTACAATGAGCAGTTCTTC | CASSEIRAGYNEQFF
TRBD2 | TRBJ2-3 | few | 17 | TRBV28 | TGTGCCAGCAGTGGCGGGGGAGGCCCAAAAGCCACAGATACGCAGTATTTT | CASSGGGGPKATDTQYF
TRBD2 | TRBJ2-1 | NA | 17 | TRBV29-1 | TGCAGCGTTGAGGGGACTAGCGCTCAGAGCTCCTACAATGAGCAGTTCTTC | CSVEGTSAQSSYNEQFF
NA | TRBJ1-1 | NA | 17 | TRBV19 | TGTGCCAGTAGTATTCGTGCAGGTGCGCCTATGAACACTGAAGCTTTCTTT | CASSIRAGAPMNTEAFF
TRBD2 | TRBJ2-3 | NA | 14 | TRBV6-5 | TGTGCCAGCAGCCGCGGGAGCTGGGCAGATACGCAGTATTTT | CASSRGSWADTQYF
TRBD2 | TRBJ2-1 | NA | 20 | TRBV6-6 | TGTGCCAGCAGTCCCGCGGGACACACGACTAGCGATAGCTCCTACAATGAGCAGTTCTTC | CASSPAGHTTSDSSYNEQFF
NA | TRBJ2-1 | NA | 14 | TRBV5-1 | TGCGCCAGCAGCGAGGACAGCTCCTACAATGAGCAGTTCTTC | CASSEDSSYNEQFF
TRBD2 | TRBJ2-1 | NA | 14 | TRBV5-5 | TGTGCCAGCAGCTTGGGTCCGGGAGGCCATGAGCAGTTCTTC | CASSLGPGGHEQFF
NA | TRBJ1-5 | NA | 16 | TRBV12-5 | TGTGCTAGTGGTCCTGCGGGGGGTAATAGCAATCAGCCCCAGCATTTT | CASGPAGGNSNQPQHF
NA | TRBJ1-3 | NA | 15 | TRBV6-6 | TGTGCCAGCAGTTACTCTGCGGGTCTTACAAACACCATATATTTT | CASSYSAGLTNTIYF
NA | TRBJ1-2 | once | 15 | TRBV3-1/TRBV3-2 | TGTGCCAGCAGCCTCGACGCCAGGATGGTACGGGGCTACACCTTC | CASSLDARMVRGYTF
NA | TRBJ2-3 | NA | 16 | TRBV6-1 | TGTGCCAGCAGTGAAGTTGTGGGAGAGTTCACAGATACGCAGTATTTT | CASSEVVGEFTDTQYF
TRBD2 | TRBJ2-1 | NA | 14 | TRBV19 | TGTGCCAGTAGTATTTACGGGACTAGGAATGAGCAGTTCTTC | CASSIYGTRNEQFF
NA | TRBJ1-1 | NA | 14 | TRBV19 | TGTGCCAGTGGGGAGGGCCTAGGGAACACTGAAGCTTTCTTT | CASGEGLGNTEAFF
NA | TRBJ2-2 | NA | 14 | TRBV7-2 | TGTGCCAGCAGCCGTCTAGGAAGAGCCGGGGAGCTGTTTTTT | CASSRLGRAGELFF
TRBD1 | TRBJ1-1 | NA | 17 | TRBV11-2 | TGTGCCAGCAGCTTATTAGCTTCTCGGGGACAGGACCCAGAAGCTTTCTTT | CASSLLASRGQDPEAFF
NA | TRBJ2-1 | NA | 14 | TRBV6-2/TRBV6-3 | TGTGCCAGCAGTTTAAGAACTAGCCGCCGCGAGCAGTTCTTC | CASSLRTSRREQFF
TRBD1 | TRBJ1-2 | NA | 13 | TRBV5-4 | TGTGCCAGCAGCTTGGAGGGGGCAGGTGGCTACACCTTC | CASSLEGAGGYTF
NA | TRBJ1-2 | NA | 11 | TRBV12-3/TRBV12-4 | TGTGCCGACTCCAATGACTATGGCTACACCTTC | CADSNDYGYTF
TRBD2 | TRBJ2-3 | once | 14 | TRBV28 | TGTGCCAGCAGGGGGCGGGAGCTAACAGATACGCAGTATTTT | CASRGRELTDTQYF
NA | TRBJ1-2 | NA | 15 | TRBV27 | TGTGCCAGCAAAAGGGGGGGAGTTAAGGACTATGGCTACACCTTC | CASKRGGVKDYGYTF
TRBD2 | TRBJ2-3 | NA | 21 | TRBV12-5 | TGTGCTAGTGGTTCCCCCTCGGACAGAGGGACTCTAGCGGGCAGCACAGATACGCAGTATTTT | CASGSPSDRGTLAGSTDTQYF
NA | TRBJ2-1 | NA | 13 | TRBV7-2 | TGTGCCAGCCAGTCCCAGGGGAACAATGAGCAGTTCTTC | CASQSQGNNEQFF
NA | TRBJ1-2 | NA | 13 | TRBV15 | TGTGCCACCAGCAGAGGGACATCCCATGGCTACACCTTC | CATSRGTSHGYTF
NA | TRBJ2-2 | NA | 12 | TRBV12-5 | TGTGCTAGCGCAGACTACACCGGGGAGCTGTTTTTT | CASADYTGELFF
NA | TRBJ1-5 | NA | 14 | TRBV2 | TGTGCCAGCAGTGATGAAATGGGCATACAGCCCCAGCATTTT | CASSDEMGIQPQHF
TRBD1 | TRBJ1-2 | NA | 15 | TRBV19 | TGTGCCAGTAGTATTATCAAGGGGGCGAACTATGGCTACACCTTC | CASSIIKGANYGYTF
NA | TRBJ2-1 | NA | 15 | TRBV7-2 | TGTGCCAGCAGCTTAGAGACAGCCTCCTACAATGAGCAGTTCTTC | CASSLETASYNEQFF
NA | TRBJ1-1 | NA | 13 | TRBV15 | TGTGCCACCAGCAGAGACTTTGTAACTGAAGCTTTCTTT | CATSRDFVTEAFF
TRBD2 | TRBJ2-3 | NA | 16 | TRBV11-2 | TGTGCCAGCAGCTTAACGCCTAGCGGGATTACAGATACGCAGTATTTT | CASSLTPSGITDTQYF
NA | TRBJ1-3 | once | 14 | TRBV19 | TGTGCCAGTAGTCCTAAGGAGGGAGGAAACACCATATATTTT | CASSPKEGGNTIYF
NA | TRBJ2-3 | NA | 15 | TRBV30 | TGTGCCTGGAGGCGACAGCGCCACAGCACAGATACGCAGTATTTT | CAWRRQRHSTDTQYF